Presented here are 9 T cell receptor beta chains from one specimen sequenced in a study of shared clonotypes between healthy human individuals. TCRdb's table, derived via immunoSEQ multiplex PCR, lists solely in-frame clones and lacks some. The sample shows approximately 720,000 clones, about two thirds of them seen only once. Material for sequencing was memory CD4+ T cells sorted from blood. The sample's subset: CD45RA-negative fraction. Receptor source: a woman in her twenties or thirties in good health.

This chain uses TRBV5-1 with TRBJ2-5, with 7 bases aligning to TRBD2. V shed 4 bases and J 5 bases; nucleotides not matched to a gene: 14. The germline CDR1 and CDR2 sequences are SGHRS and YFSETQ. The CDR3 is 16 amino acids. In DNA, the CDR3 is TGCGCCAGCAGCCCGGGGACGGCGGGGAGGGAGGAGACCCAGTACTTC. This gives the protein CASSPGTAGREETQYF.

This clone has a single count. The chain employs TRBV7-9 and TRBJ2-7; 12 bases fit TRBD2. V trimming: 4 bases; J trimming: 0 bases; junction bases outside the gene matches: 1. CDR3 size: 15 residues. Germline CDR1 SEHNR, CDR2 FQNEAQ (reference sequence). CDR3 residues: CASSSSGRDSYEQYF. For the CDR3, the DNA is TGTGCCAGCAGCTCTAGCGGGAGGGACTCCTACGAGCAGTACTTC.

This clone was seen a single time. This chain connects TRBV2 to TRBJ2-2, with TRBD1 as a possible D gene (6 bases). CDR1 and CDR2 (germline): SNHLY, FYNNEI. The CDR3 runs 13 residues. Trimming shortened V by 6 bases and J by 5 bases, and 10 bases separated the two germline ends. The CDR3 is CASRRGQTGELFF. The CDR3 DNA follows: TGTGCCAGCAGACGCGGACAGACCGGGGAGCTGTTTTTT.

A word on this clone: Other DNA sequences in the sample encode the same CDR3. The J gene is TRBJ2-1, the V gene TRBV29-1, with TRBD2 identical over 10 bases. This CDR3 region has 13 residues. The germline gives CDR1 SQVTM, CDR2 ANQGSEA. V shed 6 bases and J 4 bases; nucleotides not matched to a gene: 3. The CDR3 bases are TGCAGCGTGAGGACTAGCGGTTACAATGAGCAGTTCTTC. This gives the protein CSVRTSGYNEQFF.

The rearrangement joins TRBV27 to TRBJ2-4; TRBD1 agrees at 10 bases. The CDR3 contains 20 residues. The germline gives CDR1 MNHEY, CDR2 SMNVEV (reference sequence). V shed 4 bases, J shed 1 base, and the junction held 16 bases outside the gene matches. CDR3 loop: CASSSGPGQGRGRAKNIQYF. In nucleotides, the CDR3 is TGTGCCAGCAGTTCGGGCCCGGGACAGGGGCGTGGTAGGGCCAAAAACATTCAGTACTTC.

This clone was picked up one time. This sequence joins TRBV18 and TRBJ2-2; D gene ambiguous. Per germline, CDR1 KGHSH and CDR2 LQKENI. V lost 1 base and J lost 0, with 9 bases in between. The CDR3 has 16 amino acids. CDR3 DNA sequence: TGTGCCAGCTCACCACGATCTAACGCGAACACCGGGGAGCTGTTTTTT. It yields the protein CASSPRSNANTGELFF.

The CDR3 loop reads CASSMGTGFSSYEQYF. The DNA for the CDR3 is TGTGCCAGCAGTATGGGGACAGGGTTTTCCTCCTACGAGCAGTACTTC. This chain joins TRBV28 and TRBJ2-7; 9 nucleotides align to TRBD1. Germline V CDR1 and CDR2: MDHEN, SYDVKM. After removal of 5 bases from V and 0 bases from J, the junction contained 8 bases not matched to a gene. CDR3 length: 16 residues.

V is TRBV19 and J is TRBJ2-5; 10 positions agree with TRBD1. Germline V gene sequence: CDR1 LNHDA, CDR2 SQIVND (reference sequence). The CDR3 length is 16 residues. Unmatched junction bases numbered 12, after V lost 4 bases and J lost 7 bases. This CDR3 is CASSRGGQGPLGTQYF. The CDR3 nucleotides read TGTGCCAGTAGTAGAGGGGGACAGGGGCCCCTAGGGACCCAGTACTTC.

This clone was seen once. In nucleotides, the CDR3 is TGTGCCAGCAGTTTTTCGGGGTTACCAGGCGGCTACACCTTC. This encodes CASSFSGLPGGYTF. This chain joins TRBV28 and TRBJ1-2; D gene ambiguous. This CDR3 has 14 amino acids. Trimming cost V 3 bases and J 8 bases, with 16 bases left between them. Germline V CDR1 and CDR2: MDHEN, SYDVKM.